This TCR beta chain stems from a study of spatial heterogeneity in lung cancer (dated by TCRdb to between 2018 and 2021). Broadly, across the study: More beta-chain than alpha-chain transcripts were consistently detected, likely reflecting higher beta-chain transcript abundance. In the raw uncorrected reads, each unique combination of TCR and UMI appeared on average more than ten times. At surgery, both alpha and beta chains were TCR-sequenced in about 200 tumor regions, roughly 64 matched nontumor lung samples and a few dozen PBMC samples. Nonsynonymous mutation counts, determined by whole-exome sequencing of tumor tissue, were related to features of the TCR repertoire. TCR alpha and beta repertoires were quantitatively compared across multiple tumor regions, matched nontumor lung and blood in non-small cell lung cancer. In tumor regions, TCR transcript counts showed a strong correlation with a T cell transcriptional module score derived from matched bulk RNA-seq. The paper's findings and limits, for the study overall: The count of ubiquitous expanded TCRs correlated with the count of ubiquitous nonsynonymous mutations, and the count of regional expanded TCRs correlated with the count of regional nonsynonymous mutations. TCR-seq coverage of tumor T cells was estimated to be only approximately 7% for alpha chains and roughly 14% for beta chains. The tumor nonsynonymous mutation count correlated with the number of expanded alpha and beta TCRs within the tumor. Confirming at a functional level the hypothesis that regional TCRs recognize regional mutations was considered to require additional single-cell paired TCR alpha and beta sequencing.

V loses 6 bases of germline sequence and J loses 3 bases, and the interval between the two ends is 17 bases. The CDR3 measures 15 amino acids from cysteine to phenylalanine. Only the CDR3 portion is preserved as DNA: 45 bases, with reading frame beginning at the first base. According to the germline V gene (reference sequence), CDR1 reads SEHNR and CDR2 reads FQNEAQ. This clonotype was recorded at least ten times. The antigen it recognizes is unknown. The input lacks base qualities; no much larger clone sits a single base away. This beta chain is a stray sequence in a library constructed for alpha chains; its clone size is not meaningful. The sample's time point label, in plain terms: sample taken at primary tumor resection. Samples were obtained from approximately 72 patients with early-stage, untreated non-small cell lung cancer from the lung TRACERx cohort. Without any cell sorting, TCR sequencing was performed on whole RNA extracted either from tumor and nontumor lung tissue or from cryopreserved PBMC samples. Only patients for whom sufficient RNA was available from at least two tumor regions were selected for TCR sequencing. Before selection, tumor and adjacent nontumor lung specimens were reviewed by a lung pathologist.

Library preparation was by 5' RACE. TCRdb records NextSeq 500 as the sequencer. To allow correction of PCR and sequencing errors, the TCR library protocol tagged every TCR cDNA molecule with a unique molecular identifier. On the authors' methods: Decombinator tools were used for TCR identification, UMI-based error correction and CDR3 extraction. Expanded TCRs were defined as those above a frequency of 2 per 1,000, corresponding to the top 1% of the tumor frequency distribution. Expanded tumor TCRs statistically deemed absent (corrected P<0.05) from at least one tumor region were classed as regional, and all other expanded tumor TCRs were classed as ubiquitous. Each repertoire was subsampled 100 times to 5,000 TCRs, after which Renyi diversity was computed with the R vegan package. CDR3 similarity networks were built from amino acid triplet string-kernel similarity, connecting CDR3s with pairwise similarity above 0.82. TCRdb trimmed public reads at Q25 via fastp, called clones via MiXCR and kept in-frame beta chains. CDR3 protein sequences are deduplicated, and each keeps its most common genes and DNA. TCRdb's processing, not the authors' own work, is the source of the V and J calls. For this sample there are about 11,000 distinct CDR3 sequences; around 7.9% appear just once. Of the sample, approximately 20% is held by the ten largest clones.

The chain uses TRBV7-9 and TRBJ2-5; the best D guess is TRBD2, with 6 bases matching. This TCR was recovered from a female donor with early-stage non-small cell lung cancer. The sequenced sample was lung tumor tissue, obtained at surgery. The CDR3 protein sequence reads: CASSLVTREKETQYF. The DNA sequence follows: TGTGCCAGCAGTTTGGTGACGCGGGAAAAAGAGACCCAGTACTTC.